This T cell receptor beta chain was retrieved from a study of PD-1 blockade in classical Hodgkin lymphoma. On the study more broadly: Patients were infused with nivolumab 3 mg/kg every 2 weeks. General study results and limits: While CD8+ TCR diversity did not rise significantly by C4D1, CD4+ TCR diversity did. Newly diagnosed patients reportedly trailed healthy donors in baseline TCR diversity. Complete responders showed a baseline diversity that resembled the diversity of newly diagnosed patients.

Comment on this clone: Antigen specificity is unknown.

Generated by immunoSEQ multiplex PCR, the TCRdb table keeps only in-frame clones and is missing some. The table lists tens of thousands of clones, 83% of them singletons. Sample time point: cycle 4 day 1 (C4D1), after 6 weeks of nivolumab. There was relapse after autologous stem cell transplantation in every patient, and there was variation in brentuximab vedotin exposure. CDR1 and CDR2 (germline): SGDLS, YYNGEE. This CDR3 contains 14 residues. V lost 3 bases, J lost 6 bases, and 7 bases stayed unmatched. The sequence was obtained from a human donor with classical Hodgkin lymphoma. Here the sequenced sample was peripheral blood mononuclear cells (PBMCs), taken before the fourth cycle of nivolumab. The rearrangement links TRBV9 to TRBJ2-7; 9 bases map to TRBD2. The CDR3 is CASSGVAGASEQYF. Here the CDR3 DNA reads TGTGCCAGCAGCGGGGTAGCGGGGGCGAGCGAGCAGTACTTC.